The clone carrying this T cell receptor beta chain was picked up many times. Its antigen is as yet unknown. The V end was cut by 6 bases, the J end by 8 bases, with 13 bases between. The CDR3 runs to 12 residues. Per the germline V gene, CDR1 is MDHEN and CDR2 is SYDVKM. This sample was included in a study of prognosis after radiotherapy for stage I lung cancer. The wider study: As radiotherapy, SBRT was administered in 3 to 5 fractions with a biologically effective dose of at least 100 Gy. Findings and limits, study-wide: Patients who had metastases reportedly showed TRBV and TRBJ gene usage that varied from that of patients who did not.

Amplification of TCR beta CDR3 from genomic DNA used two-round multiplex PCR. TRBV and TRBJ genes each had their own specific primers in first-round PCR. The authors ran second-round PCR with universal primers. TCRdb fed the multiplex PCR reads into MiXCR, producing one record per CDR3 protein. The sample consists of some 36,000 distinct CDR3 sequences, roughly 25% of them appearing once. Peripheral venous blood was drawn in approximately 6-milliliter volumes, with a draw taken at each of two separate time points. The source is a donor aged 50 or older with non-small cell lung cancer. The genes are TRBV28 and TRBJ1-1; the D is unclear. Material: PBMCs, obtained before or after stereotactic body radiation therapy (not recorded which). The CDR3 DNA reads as TGTGCCAGCAGCTCCCCCGGGCTAGAAGCTTTCTTT. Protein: CASSSPGLEAFF. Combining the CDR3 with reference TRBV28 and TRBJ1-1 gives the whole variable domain DVKVTQSSRYLVKRTGEKVFLECVQDMDHENMFWYRQDPGLGLRLIYFSYDVKMKEKGDIPEGYSVSREKKERFSLILESASTNQTSMYLCASSSPGLEAFFGQGTRLTVV.